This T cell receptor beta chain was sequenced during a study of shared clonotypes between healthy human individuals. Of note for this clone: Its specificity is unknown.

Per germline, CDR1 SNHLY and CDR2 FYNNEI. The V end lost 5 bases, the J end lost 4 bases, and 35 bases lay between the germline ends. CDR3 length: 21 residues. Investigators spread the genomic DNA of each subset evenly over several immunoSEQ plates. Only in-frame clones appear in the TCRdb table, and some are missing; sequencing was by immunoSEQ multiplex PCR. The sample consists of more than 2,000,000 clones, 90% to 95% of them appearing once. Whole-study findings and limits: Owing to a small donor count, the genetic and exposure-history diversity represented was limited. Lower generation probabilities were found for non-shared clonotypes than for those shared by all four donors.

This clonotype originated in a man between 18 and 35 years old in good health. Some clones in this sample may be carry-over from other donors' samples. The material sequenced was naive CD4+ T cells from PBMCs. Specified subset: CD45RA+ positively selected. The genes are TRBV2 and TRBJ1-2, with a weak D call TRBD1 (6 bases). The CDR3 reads CASSLKHPRGSRGSKVYGYTF. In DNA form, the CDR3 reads TGTGCCAGCAGTCTAAAACACCCTCGGGGTAGCAGGGGCTCTAAAGTCTATGGCTACACCTTC.